The 13 T cell receptor beta chains presented below share a single source sample, sequenced in a study of blood T cell repertoires in COVID-19. Assay: immunoSEQ multiplex PCR; the TCRdb copy retains only in-frame clones and omits some. The sample lists around 300,000 clones, 85% to 90% occurring once. The sample comprised peripheral blood. The source is a human donor in a cohort sampled during active COVID-19.

Comments on this clone: This sample includes further DNA sequences coding for the same CDR3. This chain connects TRBV28 to TRBJ2-7; the D gene is possibly TRBD1 (6 bases). Germline lookup yields CDR1 MDHEN and CDR2 SYDVKM. V was shortened by 4 bases and J by 3 bases, with 10 bases between the two germline ends. This CDR3 spans 13 amino acids. The CDR3 bases are TGTGCCAGCAGTTCCGGACAGAACTACGAGCAGTACTTC. As protein: CASSSGQNYEQYF.

This clone was seen more than once but under ten times. The chain is built from TRBV6-6 and TRBJ2-1, with a weak D call TRBD1 (5 bases). Trimming pared 4 bases from V and 4 bases from J, leaving 8 bases between. Looked up from germline, CDR1 is MNHNY and CDR2 is SVGAGI (reference sequence). CDR3 length equals 13 residues. CDR3 bases: TGTGCCAGCAGTTCTGACAGATACAATGAGCAGTTCTTC. It translates to CASSSDRYNEQFF.

The CDR3 DNA reads TGTGCCAGCAGTGACGGCGGTTTAGGTATCTACGAGCAGTACTTC. Translated, it gives CASSDGGLGIYEQYF. The chain combines TRBV25-1 with TRBJ2-7; D call uncertain. The CDR3 length is 15 residues. The germline V and J ends were trimmed by 3 bases and 3 bases, with 15 bases remaining between them. Germline CDR1 and CDR2: MGHDK and SYGVNS.

V usage is TRBV27 and J usage is TRBJ1-2, with a tentative D call TRBD1 (5 bases). The germline gives CDR1 MNHEY, CDR2 SMNVEV (reference sequence). The germline V and J ends were trimmed by 4 bases and 4 bases, with 13 bases remaining between them. The CDR3 runs 14 residues. The CDR3 bases are TGTGCCAGCAGTTCCAGACAGCGTAGCTATGGCTACACCTTC. This gives the protein CASSSRQRSYGYTF.

The chain uses TRBV20-1 and TRBJ1-1; D is undetermined. V was clipped by 3 bases and J by 11 bases, with 10 bases between them. The CDR3 length is 10 residues. Germline V lookup: CDR1 DFQATT, CDR2 SNEGSKA (reference sequence). CDR3 in DNA: TGCAGTGCTAGTAAGGGAGGCGCTTTCTTT. This translates into CSASKGGAFF.

CDR3 residues: CASSQDSPRGTNEKLFF. Written as DNA, the CDR3 is TGTGCCAGCAGCCAAGATTCCCCTCGGGGAACTAATGAAAAACTGTTTTTT. The chain uses TRBV3-1 (or the pseudogene TRBV3-2) and TRBJ1-4; D unresolved. CDR3 length equals 17 residues. Trimming stripped 0 bases from V and 1 base from J, with 12 bases between. From germline, CDR1 is LGHDT and CDR2 YNNKEL (reference sequence).

The V and J genes are TRBV6-5 and TRBJ2-4, with TRBD2 matching over 7 bases. V was clipped by 2 bases and J by 7 bases; unmatched bases: 11. Germline CDR1 and CDR2: MNHEY and SVGAGI. This CDR3 has 16 residues. CDR3 coding DNA: TGTGCCAGCAGTTACGGGAATCGCGGGAGCGAGAACATTCAGTACTTC. Residues: CASSYGNRGSENIQYF.

The chain recombines TRBV25-1 with TRBJ2-1; 11 nucleotides align to TRBD2. CDR3 length: 15 amino acids. The J segment lost 6 bases and the V segment lost 10 bases, leaving 11 bases of the junction unmatched. CDR1 is MGHDK and CDR2 is SYGVNS in the germline V gene. The CDR3 loop is CATERLAGTSNEQFF. The CDR3 DNA follows: TGTGCCACCGAAAGACTAGCGGGAACTTCCAATGAGCAGTTCTTC.

The chain links TRBV27 to TRBJ1-6; 8 bases match TRBD1. The germline V gene has CDR1 MNHEY and CDR2 SMNVEV (reference sequence). With 5 bases clipped from V and 7 bases from J, the junction kept 4 bases outside the gene matches. The CDR3 has 14 residues. The CDR3 loop is CASSRTGWNSPLHF. For the CDR3, the DNA is TGTGCCAGCAGTCGGACAGGGTGGAATTCACCCCTCCACTTT.

The rearrangement joins TRBV18 to TRBJ2-5; maybe TRBD1 (6 bases). V was shortened by 4 bases and J by 1 base, with 13 bases between the two germline ends. The germline gives CDR1 KGHSH, CDR2 LQKENI. This CDR3 has 15 residues. The CDR3 DNA follows: TGTGCCAGCTCACTCCACACAGGGCCCCAAGAGACCCAGTACTTC. Protein: CASSLHTGPQETQYF.

The V gene is TRBV28, the J gene TRBJ2-7, with D maybe TRBD1 (6 bases). With 5 bases removed from V and 3 bases from J, the gap between germline ends came to 17 bases. The CDR3 has 15 residues. From germline, CDR1 is MDHEN and CDR2 SYDVKM. CDR3 sequence: CASSRTGTPNYEQYF. The CDR3, as DNA: TGTGCCAGCAGTCGCACCGGGACACCTAACTACGAGCAGTACTTC. The entire variable domain, with the rest obtained from reference TRBV28 and TRBJ2-7, is as follows: DVKVTQSSRYLVKRTGEKVFLECVQDMDHENMFWYRQDPGLGLRLIYFSYDVKMKEKGDIPEGYSVSREKKERFSLILESASTNQTSMYLCASSRTGTPNYEQYFGPGTRLTVT.

The chain couples TRBV10-1 to TRBJ2-2; D gene ambiguous. This CDR3 is built from 14 residues. CDR1 and CDR2 (germline): WNHNN, SYGVQD (reference sequence). Trimming shortened V by 8 bases and J by 3 bases, and 13 bases separated the two germline ends. Here the CDR3 reads CASQSTSYTGELFF. The CDR3 coding sequence is TGCGCCAGCCAAAGTACTTCCTACACCGGGGAGCTGTTTTTT.

The CDR3: CASSLKGHYTEAFF. The CDR3 DNA reads as TGTGCCAGCAGTTTGAAGGGACATTACACTGAAGCTTTCTTT. The genes are TRBV6-5 and TRBJ1-1, with D possibly being TRBD1 (6 bases). V was clipped by 4 bases and J by 3 bases, with 12 bases between them. CDR1 is MNHEY and CDR2 is SVGAGI in the germline V gene. The CDR3 runs to 14 residues.